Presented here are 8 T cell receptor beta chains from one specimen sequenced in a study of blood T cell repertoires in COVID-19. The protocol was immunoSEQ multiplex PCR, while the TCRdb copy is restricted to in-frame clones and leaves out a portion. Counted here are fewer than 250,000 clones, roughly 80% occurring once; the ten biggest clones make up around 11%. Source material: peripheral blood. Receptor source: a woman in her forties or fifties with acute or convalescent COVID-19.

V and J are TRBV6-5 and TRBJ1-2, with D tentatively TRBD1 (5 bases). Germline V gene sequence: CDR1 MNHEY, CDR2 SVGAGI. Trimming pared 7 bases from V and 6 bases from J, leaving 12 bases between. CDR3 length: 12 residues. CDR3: CASIRGGDGYTF. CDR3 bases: TGTGCCAGCATTCGTGGGGGGGATGGCTACACCTTC.

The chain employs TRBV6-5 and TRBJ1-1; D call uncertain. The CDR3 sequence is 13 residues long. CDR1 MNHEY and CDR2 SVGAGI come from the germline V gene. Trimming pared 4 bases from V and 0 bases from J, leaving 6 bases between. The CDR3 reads CASSWALNTEAFF. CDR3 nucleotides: TGTGCCAGCAGTTGGGCCCTGAACACTGAAGCTTTCTTT.

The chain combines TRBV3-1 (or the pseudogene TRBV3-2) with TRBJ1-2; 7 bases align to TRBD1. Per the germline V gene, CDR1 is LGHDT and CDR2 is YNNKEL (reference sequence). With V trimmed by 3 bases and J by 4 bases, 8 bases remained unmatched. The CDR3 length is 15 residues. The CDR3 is CASSHGTGVLYGYTF. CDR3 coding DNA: TGTGCCAGCAGCCACGGAACAGGGGTCCTCTATGGCTACACCTTC.

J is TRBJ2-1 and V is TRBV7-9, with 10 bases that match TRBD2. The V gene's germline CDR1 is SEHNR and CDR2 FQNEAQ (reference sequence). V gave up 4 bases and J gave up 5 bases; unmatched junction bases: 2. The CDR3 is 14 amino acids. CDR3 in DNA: TGTGCCAGCAGCTCTAGCGGGAGACACAATGAGCAGTTCTTC. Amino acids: CASSSSGRHNEQFF.

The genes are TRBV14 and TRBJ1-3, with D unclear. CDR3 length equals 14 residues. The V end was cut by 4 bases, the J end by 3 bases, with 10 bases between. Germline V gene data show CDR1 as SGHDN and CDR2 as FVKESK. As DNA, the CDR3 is TGTGCCAGCAGCCTATCGCGAGGTGGAAACACCATATATTTT. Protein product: CASSLSRGGNTIYF.

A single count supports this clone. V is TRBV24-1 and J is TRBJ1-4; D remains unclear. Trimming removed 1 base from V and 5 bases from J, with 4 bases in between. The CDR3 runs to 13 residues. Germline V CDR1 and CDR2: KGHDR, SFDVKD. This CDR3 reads CATSDFPNEKLFF. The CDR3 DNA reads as TGTGCCACCAGTGATTTCCCGAATGAAAAACTGTTTTTT.

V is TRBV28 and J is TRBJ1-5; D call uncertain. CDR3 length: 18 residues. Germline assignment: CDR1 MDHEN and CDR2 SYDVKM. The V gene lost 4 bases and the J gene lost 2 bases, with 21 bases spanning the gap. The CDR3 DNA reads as TGTGCCAGCAGTTCCATATCTTCAAATATCCAGGGCAATCAGCCCCAGCATTTT. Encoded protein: CASSSISSNIQGNQPQHF.

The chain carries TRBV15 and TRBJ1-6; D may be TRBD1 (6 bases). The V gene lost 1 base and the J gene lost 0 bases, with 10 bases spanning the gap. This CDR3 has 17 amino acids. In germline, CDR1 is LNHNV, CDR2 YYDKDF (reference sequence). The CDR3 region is CATSRVVDSSYNSPLHF. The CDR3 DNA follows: TGTGCCACCAGCAGAGTAGTGGACAGCTCCTATAATTCACCCCTCCACTTT.